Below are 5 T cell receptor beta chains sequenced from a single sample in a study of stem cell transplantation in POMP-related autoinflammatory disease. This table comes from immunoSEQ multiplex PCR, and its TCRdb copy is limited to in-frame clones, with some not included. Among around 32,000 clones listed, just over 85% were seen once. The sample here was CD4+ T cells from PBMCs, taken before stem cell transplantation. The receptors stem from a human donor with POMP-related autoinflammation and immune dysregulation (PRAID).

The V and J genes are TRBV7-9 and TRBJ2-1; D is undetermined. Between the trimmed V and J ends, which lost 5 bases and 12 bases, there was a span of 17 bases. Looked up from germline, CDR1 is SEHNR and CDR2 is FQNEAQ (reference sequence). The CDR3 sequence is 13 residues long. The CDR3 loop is CASSHMRYIWQFF. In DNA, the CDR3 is TGTGCCAGCAGCCATATGCGCTATATTTGGCAGTTCTTC.

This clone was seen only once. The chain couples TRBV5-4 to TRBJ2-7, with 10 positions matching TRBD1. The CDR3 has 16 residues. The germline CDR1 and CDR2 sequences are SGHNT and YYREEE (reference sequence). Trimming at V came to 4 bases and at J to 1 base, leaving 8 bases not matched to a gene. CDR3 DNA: TGTGCCAGCAGCAGGTACCCGGGACAGGGGTCCTACGAGCAGTACTTC. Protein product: CASSRYPGQGSYEQYF. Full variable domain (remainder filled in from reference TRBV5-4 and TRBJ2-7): ETGVTQSPTHLIKTRGQQVTLRCSSQSGHNTVSWYQQALGQGPQFIFQYYREEENGRGNFPPRFSGLQFPNYSSELNVNALELDDSALYLCASSRYPGQGSYEQYFGPGTRLTVT.

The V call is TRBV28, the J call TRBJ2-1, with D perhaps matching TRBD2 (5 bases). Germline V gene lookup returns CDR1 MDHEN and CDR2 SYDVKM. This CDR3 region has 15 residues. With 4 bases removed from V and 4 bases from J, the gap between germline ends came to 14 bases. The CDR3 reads CASSSHPSGYNEQFF. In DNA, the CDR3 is TGTGCCAGCAGTTCCCATCCCAGCGGATACAATGAGCAGTTCTTC.

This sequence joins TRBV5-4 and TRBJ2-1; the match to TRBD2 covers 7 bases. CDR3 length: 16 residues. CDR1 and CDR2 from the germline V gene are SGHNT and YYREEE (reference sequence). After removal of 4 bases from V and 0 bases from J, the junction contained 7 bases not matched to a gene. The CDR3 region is CASSRGLPSSYNEQFF. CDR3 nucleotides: TGTGCCAGCAGCCGGGGACTACCCAGCTCCTACAATGAGCAGTTCTTC.

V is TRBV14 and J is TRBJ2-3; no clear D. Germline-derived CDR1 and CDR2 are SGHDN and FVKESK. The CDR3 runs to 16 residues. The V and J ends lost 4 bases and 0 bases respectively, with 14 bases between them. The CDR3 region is CASSPLRISSTDTQYF. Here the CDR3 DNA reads TGTGCCAGCAGCCCTCTCAGGATTTCTAGCACAGATACGCAGTATTTT.